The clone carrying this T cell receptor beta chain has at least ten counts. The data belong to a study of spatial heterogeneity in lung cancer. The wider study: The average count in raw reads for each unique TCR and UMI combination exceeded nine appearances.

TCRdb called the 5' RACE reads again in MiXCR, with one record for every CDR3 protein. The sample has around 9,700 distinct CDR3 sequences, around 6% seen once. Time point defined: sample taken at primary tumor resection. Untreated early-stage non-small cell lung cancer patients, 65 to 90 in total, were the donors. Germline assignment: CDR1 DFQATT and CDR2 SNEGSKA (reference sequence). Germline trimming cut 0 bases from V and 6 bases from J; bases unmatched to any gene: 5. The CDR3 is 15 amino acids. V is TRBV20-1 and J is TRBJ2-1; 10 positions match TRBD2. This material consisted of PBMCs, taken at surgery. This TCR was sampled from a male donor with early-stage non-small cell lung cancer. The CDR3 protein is CSARDPPSGSNEQFF. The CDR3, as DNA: TGCAGTGCTAGAGATCCCCCTAGCGGGAGCAATGAGCAGTTCTTC.